This is a list of T cell receptor beta chains from one sample in a study of OX40 agonist ivuxolimab in advanced cancers. Profiling relied on immunoSEQ multiplex PCR, and the TCRdb table lists in-frame clones only, not all of them. The table has about 62,000 clones, 92% seen once; the top ten hold 0.62%. The specimen comprised CD4+ or CD8+ T cells sorted from blood, sampled in a trial of the OX40 agonist ivuxolimab. All receptors come from an adult with an advanced solid tumor such as melanoma, head and neck, liver or kidney cancer. The CDR3 runs from the conserved cysteine through the conserved F or W. D genes are given only for firm matches. Not all rows give a size; the values are once, few, many and, for expanded clones, a class.

- | TRBJ2-5 | TRBV6-4 | - | CASSDSRISGQGGETQYF | TGTGCCAGCAGTGACTCGAGGATCTCAGGGCAAGGGGGGGAGACCCAGTACTTC
- | TRBJ1-2 | TRBV6-1 | TRBD1 | CASKGQGPNYGYTF | TGTGCCAGCAAGGGACAGGGCCCTAACTATGGCTACACCTTC
- | TRBJ1-6 | TRBV6-5 | - | CASRDLNSPLHF | TGTGCCAGCAGGGACCTAAATTCACCCCTCCACTTT
- | TRBJ2-3 | TRBV25-1 | - | CASSGLAITDTQYF | TGTGCCAGCAGCGGGCTAGCGATCACAGATACGCAGTATTTT
- | TRBJ1-2 | TRBV5-3 | - | CARARLGADGYTF | TGTGCCAGAGCTCGTCTAGGGGCGGATGGCTACACCTTC
- | TRBJ2-5 | TRBV10-1 | TRBD1 | CASSDFQGEETQYF | TGCGCCAGCAGCGACTTTCAGGGGGAAGAGACCCAGTACTTC
- | TRBJ1-1 | TRBV19 | TRBD1 | CASRGQGTEAFF | TGTGCCAGTAGAGGACAGGGGACTGAAGCTTTCTTT
- | TRBJ1-1 | TRBV6-1 | - | CASSVDRLNTEAFF | TGTGCCAGCAGTGTAGACAGGTTGAACACTGAAGCTTTCTTT
once | TRBJ2-7 | TRBV18 | - | CASSPSVTYEQYF | TGTGCCAGCTCACCTTCCGTTACCTACGAGCAGTACTTC
- | TRBJ2-3 | TRBV5-1 | TRBD1 | CASSLVRGQGHTQYF | TGCGCCAGCAGCTTGGTAAGGGGACAGGGTCATACGCAGTATTTT
- | TRBJ2-3 | TRBV6-1 | - | CASSVTVTDTQYF | TGTGCCAGCAGTGTGACAGTCACAGATACGCAGTATTTT
- | TRBJ1-3 | TRBV10-3 | TRBD1 | CAISGQGNGNTIYF | TGTGCCATCAGTGGACAGGGGAACGGAAACACCATATATTTT
- | TRBJ2-1 | TRBV14 | TRBD2 | CASSQAKERTSVYNEQFF | TGTGCCAGCAGCCAGGCAAAGGAGCGGACTAGTGTCTACAATGAGCAGTTCTTC
- | TRBJ2-5 | TRBV6-1 | - | CASSEFRGATQYF | TGTGCCAGCAGTGAATTCAGAGGTGCGACCCAGTACTTC
- | TRBJ2-1 | TRBV18 | TRBD1 | CASSPYDRGVYNEQFF | TGTGCCAGCTCACCCTATGACAGGGGCGTCTACAATGAGCAGTTCTTC
- | TRBJ2-6 | TRBV27 | - | CASSLLGAGEANVLTF | TGTGCCAGCAGTTTACTCGGGGCAGGGGAGGCCAACGTCCTGACTTTC
- | TRBJ2-7 | TRBV29-1 | TRBD1 | CSVGDRVPYEQYF | TGCAGCGTGGGGGACAGGGTTCCCTACGAGCAGTACTTC
- | TRBJ1-3 | TRBV18 | - | CASSPADSVNTIYF | TGTGCCAGCTCACCTGCCGACAGCGTAAACACCATATATTTT
- | TRBJ1-1 | TRBV29-1 | - | CSVYPYRPGTEAFF | TGCAGCGTTTACCCCTACAGGCCGGGCACTGAAGCTTTCTTT
- | TRBJ2-3 | TRBV5-1 | - | CASSPGGITDTQYF | TGCGCCAGCAGCCCGGGTGGGATCACAGATACGCAGTATTTT
- | TRBJ1-2 | TRBV6-1 | - | CACPRTAGYGYTF | TGTGCCTGCCCGAGGACAGCAGGGTATGGCTACACCTTC
- | TRBJ2-1 | TRBV7-9 | - | CASSLLAEGEQFF | TGTGCCAGCAGCTTATTAGCGGAGGGTGAGCAGTTCTTC
- | TRBJ1-1 | TRBV19 | TRBD1 | CASSIQGAANTEAFF | TGTGCCAGTAGTATCCAGGGGGCGGCGAACACTGAAGCTTTCTTT
- | TRBJ2-3 | TRBV5-1 | TRBD2 | CASSLLAGGTDTQYF | TGCGCCAGCAGCTTACTAGCGGGGGGCACAGATACGCAGTATTTT
- | TRBJ1-6 | TRBV18 | - | CASSPEETPISPLHF | TGTGCCAGCTCACCTGAGGAAACACCCATTTCACCCCTCCACTTT
- | TRBJ2-2 | TRBV6-5 | TRBD2 | CASRAGGLAGEELFF | TGTGCCAGCAGAGCTGGGGGACTAGCGGGAGAAGAGCTGTTTTTT